One sample yielded the 7 T cell receptor beta chains listed below, sequenced in a study of T cell changes during pregnancy in multiple sclerosis. Using immunoSEQ multiplex PCR, the repertoire was profiled, and TCRdb retains in-frame clones only, with some absent. The profile covers tens of thousands of clones, with roughly 88% appearing a single time and about 8% taken by the ten largest. The starting material was CD8+ T cells from peripheral blood mononuclear cells, obtained in the first trimester of pregnancy. Every receptor here comes from a female donor in good health, enrolled as a control in a pregnancy study.

This clone was seen only a few times. The chain links TRBV7-9 to TRBJ2-1; maybe TRBD2 (5 bases). Germline V gene data show CDR1 as SEHNR and CDR2 as FQNEAQ (reference sequence). The CDR3 is 13 residues long. V gave up 5 bases and J gave up 6 bases, with 11 bases separating them. This CDR3 is CASSQAGVNEQFF. CDR3 DNA sequence: TGTGCCAGCAGCCAGGCGGGTGTCAATGAGCAGTTCTTC.

This chain joins TRBV7-2 and TRBJ1-4; D is possibly TRBD1 (5 bases). Trimming shortened V by 5 bases and J by 8 bases, and 18 bases separated the two germline ends. This CDR3 is built from 15 residues. The V gene's germline CDR1 is SGHTA and CDR2 FQGNSA. The CDR3 loop is CASSDEGAGYEKLFF. The CDR3 DNA follows: TGTGCCAGCAGCGACGAAGGGGCAGGGTACGAAAAACTGTTTTTT. The complete variable domain, with remaining parts taken from reference TRBV7-2 and TRBJ1-4, reads GAGVSQSPSNKVTEKGKDVELRCDPISGHTALYWYRQSLGQGLEFLIYFQGNSAPDKSGLPSDRFSAERTGGSVSTLTIQRTQQEDSAVYLCASSDEGAGYEKLFFGSGTQLSVL.

The chain carries TRBV7-9 and TRBJ1-2; 11 nucleotides align to TRBD1. Germline V CDR1 and CDR2: SEHNR, FQNEAQ (reference sequence). V lost 6 bases to trimming and J lost 5 bases; unmatched junction nucleotides: 14. This CDR3 region has 17 residues. CDR3 sequence: CASRGDFGTGGWYGYTF. As DNA, the CDR3 is TGTGCCAGCAGGGGCGACTTCGGGACAGGGGGGTGGTATGGCTACACCTTC.

The chain links TRBV6-5 to TRBJ1-1, with D possibly being TRBD1 (6 bases). The ends were cut back, 6 bases at V and 8 bases at J, with 10 bases in the middle. CDR1 and CDR2 (germline): MNHEY, SVGAGI. There are 11 residues in the CDR3. The CDR3, as DNA: TGTGCCAGCAGGGAGAGGGGGGAAGCTTTCTTT. Its protein product is CASRERGEAFF.

The chain combines TRBV4-3 with TRBJ1-1; D might be TRBD1 (5 bases). V was cut by 0 bases and J by 4 bases, with 15 bases left in between. In germline, CDR1 is LGHNA, CDR2 YSLEER. The CDR3 totals 16 residues. The CDR3 region has the DNA TGCGCCAGCAGCCAAGAGTTTACCACCGGGGGCACTGAAGCTTTCTTT. Its protein product is CASSQEFTTGGTEAFF.

The V call is TRBV27, the J call TRBJ2-2; a weak D match, TRBD2 (6 bases). Germline V lookup: CDR1 MNHEY, CDR2 SMNVEV (reference sequence). The CDR3 has 15 residues. Trimming pared 7 bases from V and 5 bases from J, leaving 17 bases between. CDR3 sequence: CASTSEGAGTGELFF. DNA of the CDR3: TGTGCCAGCACTTCAGAAGGGGCGGGAACCGGGGAGCTGTTTTTT.

Written as DNA, the CDR3 is TGTGCCAGCAGTGAGGACTTCTATGGCTACACCTTC. Amino acid sequence: CASSEDFYGYTF. The V gene is TRBV2, the J gene TRBJ1-2; unclear D gene. V dropped 3 bases and J dropped 4 bases, with 6 bases sitting between them. The CDR3 spans 12 residues. Germline CDR1 and CDR2: SNHLY and FYNNEI.